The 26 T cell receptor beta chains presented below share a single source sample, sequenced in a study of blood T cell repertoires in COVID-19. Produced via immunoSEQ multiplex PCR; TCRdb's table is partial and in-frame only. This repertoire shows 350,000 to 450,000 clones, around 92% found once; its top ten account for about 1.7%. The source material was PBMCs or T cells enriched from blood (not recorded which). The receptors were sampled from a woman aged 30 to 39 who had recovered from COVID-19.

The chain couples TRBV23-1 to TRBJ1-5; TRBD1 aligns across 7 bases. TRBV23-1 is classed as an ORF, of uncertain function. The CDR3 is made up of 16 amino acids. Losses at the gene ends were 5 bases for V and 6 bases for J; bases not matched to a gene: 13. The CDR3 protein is CASSDGRTGRGQPQHF. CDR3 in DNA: TGCGCCAGCAGTGACGGCCGGACAGGACGGGGTCAGCCCCAGCATTTT.

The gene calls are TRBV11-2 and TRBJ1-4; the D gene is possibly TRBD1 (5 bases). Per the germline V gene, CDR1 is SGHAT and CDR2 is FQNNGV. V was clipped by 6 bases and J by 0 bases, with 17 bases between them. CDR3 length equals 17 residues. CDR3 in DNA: TGTGCCAGCAGTCGGGCGGGGCGGCAAACAACTAATGAAAAACTGTTTTTT. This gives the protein CASSRAGRQTTNEKLFF.

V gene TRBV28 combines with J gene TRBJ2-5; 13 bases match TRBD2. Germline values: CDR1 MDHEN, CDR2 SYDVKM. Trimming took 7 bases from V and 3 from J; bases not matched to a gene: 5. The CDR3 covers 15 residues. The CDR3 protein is CASISGLAGEETQYF. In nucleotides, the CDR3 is TGTGCCAGCATTTCTGGACTAGCGGGAGAAGAGACCCAGTACTTC.

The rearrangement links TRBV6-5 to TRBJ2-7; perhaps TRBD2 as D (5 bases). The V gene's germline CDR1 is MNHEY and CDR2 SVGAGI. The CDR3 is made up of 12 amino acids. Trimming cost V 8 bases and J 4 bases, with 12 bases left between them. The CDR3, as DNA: TGTGCCAGCGGGCCGGGGTGGTACGAGCAGTACTTC. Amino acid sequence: CASGPGWYEQYF.

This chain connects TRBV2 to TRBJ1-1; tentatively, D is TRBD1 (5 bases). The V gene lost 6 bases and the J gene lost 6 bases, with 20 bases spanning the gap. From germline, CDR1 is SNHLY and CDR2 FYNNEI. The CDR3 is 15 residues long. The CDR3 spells CASSLPGQGHSEAFF. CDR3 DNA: TGTGCCAGCAGCCTCCCCGGACAAGGGCATTCTGAAGCTTTCTTT.

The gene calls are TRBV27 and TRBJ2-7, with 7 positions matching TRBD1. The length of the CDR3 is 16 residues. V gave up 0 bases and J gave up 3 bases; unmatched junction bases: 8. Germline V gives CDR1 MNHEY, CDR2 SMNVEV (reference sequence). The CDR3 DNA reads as TGTGCCAGCAGTTTATCGAGGACAGGTACGAACTACGAGCAGTACTTC. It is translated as CASSLSRTGTNYEQYF.

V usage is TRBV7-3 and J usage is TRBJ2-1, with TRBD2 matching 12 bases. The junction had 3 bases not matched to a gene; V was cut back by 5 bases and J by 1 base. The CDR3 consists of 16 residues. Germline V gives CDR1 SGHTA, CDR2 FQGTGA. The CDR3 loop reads CASSASGRVSYNEQFF. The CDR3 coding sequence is TGTGCCAGCAGCGCTAGCGGGAGGGTATCCTACAATGAGCAGTTCTTC.

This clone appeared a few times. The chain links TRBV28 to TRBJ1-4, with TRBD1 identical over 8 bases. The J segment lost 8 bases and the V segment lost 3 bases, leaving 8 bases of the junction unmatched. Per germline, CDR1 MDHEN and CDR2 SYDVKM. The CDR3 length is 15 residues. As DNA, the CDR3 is TGTGCCAGCAGTTTGGGCGGGACAGGAAACGAAAAACTGTTTTTT. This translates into CASSLGGTGNEKLFF.

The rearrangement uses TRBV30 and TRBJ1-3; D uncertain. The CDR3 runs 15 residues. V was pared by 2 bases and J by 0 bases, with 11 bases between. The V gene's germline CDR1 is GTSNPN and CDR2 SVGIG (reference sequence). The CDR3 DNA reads TGTGCCTGGAGTTCCCGGGGAGGCTCTGGAAACACCATATATTTT. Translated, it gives CAWSSRGGSGNTIYF.

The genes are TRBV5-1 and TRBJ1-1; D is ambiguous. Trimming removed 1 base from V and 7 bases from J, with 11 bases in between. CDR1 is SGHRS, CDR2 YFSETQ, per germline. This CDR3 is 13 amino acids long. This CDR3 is CASSLSGPVEAFF. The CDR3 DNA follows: TGCGCCAGCAGCTTGAGCGGACCCGTTGAAGCTTTCTTT.

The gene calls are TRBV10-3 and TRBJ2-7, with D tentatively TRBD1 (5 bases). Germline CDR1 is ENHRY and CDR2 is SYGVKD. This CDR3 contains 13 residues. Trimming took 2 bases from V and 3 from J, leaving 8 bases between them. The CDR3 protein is CAISERGGYEQYF. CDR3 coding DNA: TGTGCCATCAGTGAGAGGGGCGGCTACGAGCAGTACTTC.

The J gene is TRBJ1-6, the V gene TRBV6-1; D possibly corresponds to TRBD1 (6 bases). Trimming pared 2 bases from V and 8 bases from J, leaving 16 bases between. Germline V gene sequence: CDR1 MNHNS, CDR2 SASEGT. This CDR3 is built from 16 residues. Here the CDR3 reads CASSERFPRGDSPLHF. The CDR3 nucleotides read TGTGCCAGCAGTGAAAGGTTTCCCAGGGGTGATTCACCCCTCCACTTT.

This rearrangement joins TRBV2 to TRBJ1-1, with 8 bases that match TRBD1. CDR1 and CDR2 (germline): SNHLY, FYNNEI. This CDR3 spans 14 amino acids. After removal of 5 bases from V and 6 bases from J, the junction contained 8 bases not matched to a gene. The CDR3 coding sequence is TGTGCCAGCAGTCAGGACAGGGCAAAAGCTGAAGCTTTCTTT. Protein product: CASSQDRAKAEAFF.

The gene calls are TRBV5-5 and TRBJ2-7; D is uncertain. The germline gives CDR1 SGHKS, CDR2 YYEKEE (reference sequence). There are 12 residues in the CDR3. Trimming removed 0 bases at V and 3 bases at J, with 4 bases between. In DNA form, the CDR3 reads TGTGCCAGCAGCTTGGGTATCTACGAGCAGTACTTC. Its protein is CASSLGIYEQYF.

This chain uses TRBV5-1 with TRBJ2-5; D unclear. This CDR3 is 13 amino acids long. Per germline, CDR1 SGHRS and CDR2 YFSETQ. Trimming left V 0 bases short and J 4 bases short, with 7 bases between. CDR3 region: CASSLAPGETQYF. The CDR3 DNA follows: TGCGCCAGCAGCTTGGCACCAGGAGAGACCCAGTACTTC.

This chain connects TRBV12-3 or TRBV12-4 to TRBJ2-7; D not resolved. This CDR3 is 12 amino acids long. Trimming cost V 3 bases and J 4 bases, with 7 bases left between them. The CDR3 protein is CASSFYGYEQYF. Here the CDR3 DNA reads TGTGCCAGCAGTTTCTACGGGTACGAGCAGTACTTC.

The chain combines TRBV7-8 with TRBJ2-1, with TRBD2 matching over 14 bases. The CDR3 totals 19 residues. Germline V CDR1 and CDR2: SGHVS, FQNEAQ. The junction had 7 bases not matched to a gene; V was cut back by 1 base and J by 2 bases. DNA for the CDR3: TGTGCCAGCAGCTTAGATGGGACTAGCGGGAGTCGGGCCTACAATGAGCAGTTCTTC. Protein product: CASSLDGTSGSRAYNEQFF.

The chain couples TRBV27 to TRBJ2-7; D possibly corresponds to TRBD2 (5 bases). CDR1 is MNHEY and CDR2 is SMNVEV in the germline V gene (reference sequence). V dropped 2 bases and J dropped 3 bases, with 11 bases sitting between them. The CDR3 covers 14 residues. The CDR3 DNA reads TGTGCCAGCAGTTTAGTGTCGGGGTACTACGAGCAGTACTTC. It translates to CASSLVSGYYEQYF.

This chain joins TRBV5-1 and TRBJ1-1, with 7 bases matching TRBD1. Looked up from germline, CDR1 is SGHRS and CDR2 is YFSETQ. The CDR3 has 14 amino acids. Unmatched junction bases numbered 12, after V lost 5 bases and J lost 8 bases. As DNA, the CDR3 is TGCGCCAGCAGGATTGAACCGGGACAGCGAGAAGCTTTCTTT. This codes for CASRIEPGQREAFF.

CDR3: CASSGPQGGVNSPLHF. The CDR3 nucleotides read TGTGCCAGCAGTGGCCCACAGGGTGGTGTGAATTCACCCCTCCACTTT. This chain uses TRBV6-6 with TRBJ1-6, with D maybe TRBD1 (6 bases). Between the trimmed V and J ends, which lost 5 bases and 7 bases, there was a span of 18 bases. This CDR3 comprises 16 residues. Germline V gives CDR1 MNHNY, CDR2 SVGAGI (reference sequence).

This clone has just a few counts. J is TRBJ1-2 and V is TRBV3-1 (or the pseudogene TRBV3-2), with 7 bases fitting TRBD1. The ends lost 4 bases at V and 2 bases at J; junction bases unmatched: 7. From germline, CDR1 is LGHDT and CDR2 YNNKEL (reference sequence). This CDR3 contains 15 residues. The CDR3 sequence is CASSPWTGTNYGYTF. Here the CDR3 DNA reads TGTGCCAGCAGCCCCTGGACAGGAACGAACTATGGCTACACCTTC.

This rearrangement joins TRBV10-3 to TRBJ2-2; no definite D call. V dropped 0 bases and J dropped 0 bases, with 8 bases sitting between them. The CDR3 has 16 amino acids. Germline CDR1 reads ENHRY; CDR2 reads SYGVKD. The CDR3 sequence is CAISESAGANTGELFF. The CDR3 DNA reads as TGTGCCATCAGTGAGTCGGCAGGTGCGAACACCGGGGAGCTGTTTTTT.

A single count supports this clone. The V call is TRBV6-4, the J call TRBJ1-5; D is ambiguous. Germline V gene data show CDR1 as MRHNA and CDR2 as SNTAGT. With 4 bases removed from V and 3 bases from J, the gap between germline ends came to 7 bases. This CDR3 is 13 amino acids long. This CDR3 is CASSAEDNQPQHF. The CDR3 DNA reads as TGTGCCAGCAGTGCGGAGGACAATCAGCCCCAGCATTTT.

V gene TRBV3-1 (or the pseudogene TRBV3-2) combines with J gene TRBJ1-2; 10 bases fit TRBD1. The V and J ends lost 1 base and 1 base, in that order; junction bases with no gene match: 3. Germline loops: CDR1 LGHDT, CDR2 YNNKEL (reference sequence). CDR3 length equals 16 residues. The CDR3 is CASSQAGTGVNYGYTF. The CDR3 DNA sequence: TGTGCCAGCAGCCAAGCCGGGACAGGGGTTAACTATGGCTACACCTTC.

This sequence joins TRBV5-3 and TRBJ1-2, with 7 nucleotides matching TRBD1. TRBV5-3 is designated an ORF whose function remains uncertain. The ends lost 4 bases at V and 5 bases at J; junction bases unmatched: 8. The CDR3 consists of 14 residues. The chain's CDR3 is CARSLANRGYGYTF. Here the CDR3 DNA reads TGTGCCAGAAGCCTCGCAAACAGGGGTTATGGCTACACCTTC.

The CDR3 loop is CASSQGRGNPSYGYTF. CDR3 DNA sequence: TGCGCCAGCAGCCAAGGTCGGGGGAATCCCTCGTATGGCTACACCTTC. The chain uses TRBV4-3 and TRBJ1-2; maybe TRBD1 (5 bases). CDR3 length: 16 amino acids. The V and J ends lost 1 base and 5 bases respectively, with 17 bases between them. Germline CDR1 and CDR2: LGHNA and YSLEER.